What follows describes a single T cell receptor (beta chain). Its antigen is not identified. A much larger clone differs from this one at a single base, so this may be a read error. This CDR3 is 14 amino acids long. Per germline, CDR1 SGHVT and CDR2 SQSDAQ. The V and J ends lost 5 bases and 1 base respectively, with 11 bases between them. TCRdb itself ran the reads through MiXCR, one entry per CDR3 protein. The table lists about 920,000 distinct CDR3 sequences, about a third of them singletons. These data come from a study of T cell repertoires in cytomegalovirus infection. Study information: HLA-B-restricted CMV epitopes that are well studied, plus recently identified HLA-C-restricted ones, were used by the study. Public TCR beta signatures were indicative of both CMV infection and a matching HLA type. The study's findings and limits: Frequencies of public TCR beta families were cumulated, and this identified carriers of CMV plus the relevant HLA. Ex vivo, HLA-C-restricted CMV-specific TCR beta clonotypes prevailed over the rest of the response.

The clonotype originates from a human donor in good health (CMV status not recorded). Some clones in this sample may be carry-over from other donors' samples. The sequenced sample was cultured CD8+ T cells from PBMCs, obtained from culture after CMV antigen stimulation. V gene TRBV7-4 combines with J gene TRBJ2-5; no firm D call. The CDR3 loop reads CASSPRQSQETQYF. In DNA form, the CDR3 reads TGTGCCAGCAGCCCCCGACAAAGCCAAGAGACCCAGTACTTC.